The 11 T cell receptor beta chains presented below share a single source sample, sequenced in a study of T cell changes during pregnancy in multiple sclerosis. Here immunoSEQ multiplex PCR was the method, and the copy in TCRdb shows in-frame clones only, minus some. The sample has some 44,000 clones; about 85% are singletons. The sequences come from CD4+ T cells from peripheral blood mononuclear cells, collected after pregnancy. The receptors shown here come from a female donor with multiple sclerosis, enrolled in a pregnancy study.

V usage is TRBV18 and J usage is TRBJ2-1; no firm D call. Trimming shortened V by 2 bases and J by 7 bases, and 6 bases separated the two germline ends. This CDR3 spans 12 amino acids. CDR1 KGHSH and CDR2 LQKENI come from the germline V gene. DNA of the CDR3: TGTGCCAGCTCACCAGGCTTGAATGAGCAGTTCTTC. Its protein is CASSPGLNEQFF.

The CDR3 DNA reads as TGCAGTGCTCAGGGACAAGGGGTCGAGTACTTC. It yields the protein CSAQGQGVEYF. The J gene is TRBJ2-5, the V gene TRBV20-1, with D possibly being TRBD1 (6 bases). The V end lost 5 bases, the J end lost 12 bases, and 16 bases lay between the germline ends. From germline, CDR1 is DFQATT and CDR2 SNEGSKA (reference sequence). The CDR3 loop spans 11 amino acids.

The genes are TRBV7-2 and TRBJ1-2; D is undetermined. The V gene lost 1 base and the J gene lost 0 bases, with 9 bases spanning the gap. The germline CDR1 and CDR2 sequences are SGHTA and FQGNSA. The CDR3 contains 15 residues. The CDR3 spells CASSLVFTANYGYTF. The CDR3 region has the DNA TGTGCCAGCAGCTTAGTATTCACGGCTAACTATGGCTACACCTTC.

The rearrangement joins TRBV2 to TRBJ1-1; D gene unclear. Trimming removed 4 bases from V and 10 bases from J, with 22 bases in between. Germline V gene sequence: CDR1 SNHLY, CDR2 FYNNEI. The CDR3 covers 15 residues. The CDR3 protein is CASSVAPSPHSGAFF. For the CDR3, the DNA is TGTGCCAGCAGTGTCGCCCCGTCGCCCCACTCTGGAGCTTTCTTT.

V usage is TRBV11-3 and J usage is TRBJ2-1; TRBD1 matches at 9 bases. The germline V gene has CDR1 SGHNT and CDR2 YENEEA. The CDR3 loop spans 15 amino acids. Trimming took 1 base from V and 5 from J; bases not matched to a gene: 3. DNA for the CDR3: TGTGCCAGCAGCTTAGGGGGGGACAGGGACAATGAGCAGTTCTTC. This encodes CASSLGGDRDNEQFF.

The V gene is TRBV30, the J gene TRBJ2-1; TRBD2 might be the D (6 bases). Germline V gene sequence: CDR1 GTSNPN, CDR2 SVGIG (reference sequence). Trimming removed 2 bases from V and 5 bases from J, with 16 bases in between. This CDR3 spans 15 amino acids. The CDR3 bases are TGTGCCTGGAGTCCGGGGATAGCGGAACACAATGAGCAGTTCTTC. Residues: CAWSPGIAEHNEQFF.

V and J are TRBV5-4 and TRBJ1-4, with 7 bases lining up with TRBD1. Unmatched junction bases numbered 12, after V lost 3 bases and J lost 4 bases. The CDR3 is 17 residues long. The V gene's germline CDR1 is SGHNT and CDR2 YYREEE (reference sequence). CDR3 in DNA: TGTGCCAGCAGCTGGGGGAACAGGGGAGGAGGTAATGAAAAACTGTTTTTT. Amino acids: CASSWGNRGGGNEKLFF.

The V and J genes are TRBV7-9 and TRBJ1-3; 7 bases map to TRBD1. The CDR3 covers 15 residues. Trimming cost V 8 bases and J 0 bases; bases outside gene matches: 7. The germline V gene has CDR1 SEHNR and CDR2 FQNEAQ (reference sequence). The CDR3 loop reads CASATGPLSGNTIYF. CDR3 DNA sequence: TGTGCCAGCGCGACAGGGCCACTCTCTGGAAACACCATATATTTT.

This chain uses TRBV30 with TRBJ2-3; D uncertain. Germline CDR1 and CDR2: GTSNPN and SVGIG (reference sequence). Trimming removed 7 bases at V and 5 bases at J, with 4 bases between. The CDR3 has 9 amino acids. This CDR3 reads CASGDTQYF. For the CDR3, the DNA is TGTGCCTCGGGAGATACGCAGTATTTT. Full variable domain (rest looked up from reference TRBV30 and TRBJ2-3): SQTIHQWPATLVQPVGSPLSLECTVEGTSNPNLYWYRQAAGRGLQLLFYSVGIGQISSEVPQNLSASRPQDRQFILSSKKLLLSDSGFYLCASGDTQYFGPGTRLTVL.

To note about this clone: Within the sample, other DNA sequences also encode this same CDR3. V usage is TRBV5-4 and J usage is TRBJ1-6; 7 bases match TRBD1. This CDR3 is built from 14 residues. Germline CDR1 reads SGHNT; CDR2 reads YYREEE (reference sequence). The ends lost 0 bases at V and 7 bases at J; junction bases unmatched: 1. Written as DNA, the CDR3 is TGTGCCAGCAGCTTGGAACAGGGGAATTCACCCCTCCACTTT. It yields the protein CASSLEQGNSPLHF.

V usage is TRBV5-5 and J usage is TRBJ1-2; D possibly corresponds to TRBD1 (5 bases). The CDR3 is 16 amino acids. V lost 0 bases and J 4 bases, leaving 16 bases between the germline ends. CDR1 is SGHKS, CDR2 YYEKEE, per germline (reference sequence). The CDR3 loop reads CASSLVGATKGYGYTF. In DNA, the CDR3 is TGTGCCAGCAGCTTGGTAGGGGCAACTAAGGGCTATGGCTACACCTTC.